This TCR beta chain derives from a study of OX40 agonist ivuxolimab in advanced cancers. In the study overall: Ivuxolimab was a fully human IgG2 agonistic monoclonal antibody targeting the costimulatory receptor OX40 (CD134). Intravenous ivuxolimab was administered to patients every 2 weeks at six dose levels: 0.01, 0.1, 0.3, 1.5, 3 and 10 mg/kg. Of the approximately 50 patients in dose escalation, about 20 had hepatocellular carcinoma, around 15 had melanoma, 9 had renal cell carcinoma and 9 had head and neck cancer. The dose-escalation cohort was almost 85% male with a mean age of about 60 years, ranging from roughly 20 to 80. The purpose of peripheral TCRbeta sequencing was to test whether ivuxolimab changed TCR sequence diversity and led to clonal T-cell expansion. Partial responses occurred in three dose-escalation patients: two with cutaneous melanoma and one with hepatocellular carcinoma. The paper reports the monotherapy dose-escalation portion (N of about 54 patients) of the phase I ivuxolimab trial. Prior anti-PD-1, anti-PD-L1 or anti-CTLA-4 therapy was permitted, and checkpoint inhibitors had been received by about 36% of dose-escalation patients.

V lost 4 bases and J lost 8 bases; the stretch between them is 17 bases long. From a lookup of the germline V gene, CDR1 and CDR2 are MGHRA and YSYEKL. Including cysteine and phenylalanine, the CDR3 has 15 amino acids. The only DNA kept is the CDR3, 45 bases in frame from the first base. Patients with autoimmune disease history or receiving systemic immunosuppression were excluded from the trial. Peripheral blood for TCR sequencing was collected from all dose cohorts at baseline, on cycle 4 day 1, and on cycle 7 day 1. The samples were drawn from a first-in-human, open-label, multicenter phase I dose-escalation trial of ivuxolimab. Adults with locally advanced or metastatic melanoma, renal cell carcinoma, hepatocellular carcinoma or head and neck squamous cell carcinoma were enrolled in the trial. Before TCR sequencing, CD4+ T cells and CD8+ T cells from peripheral blood were sorted into separate populations.

Results the study describes overall, beyond this receptor: Which antigens the clonally expanded peripheral T cells were specific for was not determined. At doses of 0.1 to 3.0 mg/kg, clonal expansion of both CD4+ and CD8+ blood T cells was observed from baseline to week 6. Low levels of normalized T-cell clonal expansion were also seen in some patients who did not respond. In partial responders in the 0.1-3.0 mg/kg groups, normalized peripheral clonal expansion was found to be among the lowest, especially among CD8+ T cells. After ivuxolimab, CD8+ T cells had more expanded clones than CD4+ T cells on average.

Notes on this clone: Its antigen remains undetermined. Base-call qualities are not available, and no considerably larger clone is one nucleotide away.

To sequence the TCRbeta CDR3 region, genomic DNA was isolated from the sorted cells. The immunoSEQ Assay was used to sequence the TCRbeta CDR3 regions. This is the immuneACCESS table as TCRdb keeps it, with only in-frame sequences that have V and J called. A part of the clones is gone; compared with another copy, unresolved V genes explain less than half, and the rest is unexplained. The sample profile shows 60,000 or so clones; around 87% of them were found once. Clones ranked in the top ten supply 5.2% of the sample. The sequencing here drew on CD4+ or CD8+ T cells sorted from blood, taken in a trial of the OX40 agonist ivuxolimab. The V and J segments used are TRBV4-1 and TRBJ1-4, with the D gene not confidently named. This clonotype was sampled from an adult with an advanced solid tumor such as melanoma, head and neck, liver or kidney cancer. The DNA reads as follows: TGCGCCAGCAGCCCCGACCCCCGGAATAAGGAAAAACTGTTTTTT. Its translation reads: CASSPDPRNKEKLFF.